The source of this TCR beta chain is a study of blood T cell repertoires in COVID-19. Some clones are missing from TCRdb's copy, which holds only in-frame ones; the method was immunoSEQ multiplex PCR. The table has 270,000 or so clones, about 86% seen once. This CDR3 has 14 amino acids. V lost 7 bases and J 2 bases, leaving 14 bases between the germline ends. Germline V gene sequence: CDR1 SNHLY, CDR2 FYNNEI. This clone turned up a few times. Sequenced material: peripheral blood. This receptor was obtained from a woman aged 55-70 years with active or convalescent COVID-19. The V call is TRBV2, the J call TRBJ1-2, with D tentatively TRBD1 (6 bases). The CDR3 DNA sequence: TGTGCCAGCACCAAGGGGCAGGGGAACTATGGCTACACCTTC. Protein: CASTKGQGNYGYTF. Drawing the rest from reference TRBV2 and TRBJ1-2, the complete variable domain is EPEVTQTPSHQVTQMGQEVILRCVPISNHLYFYWYRQILGQKVEFLVSFYNNEISEKSEIFDDQFSVERPDGSNFTLKIRSTKLEDSAMYFCASTKGQGNYGYTFGSGTRLTVV.